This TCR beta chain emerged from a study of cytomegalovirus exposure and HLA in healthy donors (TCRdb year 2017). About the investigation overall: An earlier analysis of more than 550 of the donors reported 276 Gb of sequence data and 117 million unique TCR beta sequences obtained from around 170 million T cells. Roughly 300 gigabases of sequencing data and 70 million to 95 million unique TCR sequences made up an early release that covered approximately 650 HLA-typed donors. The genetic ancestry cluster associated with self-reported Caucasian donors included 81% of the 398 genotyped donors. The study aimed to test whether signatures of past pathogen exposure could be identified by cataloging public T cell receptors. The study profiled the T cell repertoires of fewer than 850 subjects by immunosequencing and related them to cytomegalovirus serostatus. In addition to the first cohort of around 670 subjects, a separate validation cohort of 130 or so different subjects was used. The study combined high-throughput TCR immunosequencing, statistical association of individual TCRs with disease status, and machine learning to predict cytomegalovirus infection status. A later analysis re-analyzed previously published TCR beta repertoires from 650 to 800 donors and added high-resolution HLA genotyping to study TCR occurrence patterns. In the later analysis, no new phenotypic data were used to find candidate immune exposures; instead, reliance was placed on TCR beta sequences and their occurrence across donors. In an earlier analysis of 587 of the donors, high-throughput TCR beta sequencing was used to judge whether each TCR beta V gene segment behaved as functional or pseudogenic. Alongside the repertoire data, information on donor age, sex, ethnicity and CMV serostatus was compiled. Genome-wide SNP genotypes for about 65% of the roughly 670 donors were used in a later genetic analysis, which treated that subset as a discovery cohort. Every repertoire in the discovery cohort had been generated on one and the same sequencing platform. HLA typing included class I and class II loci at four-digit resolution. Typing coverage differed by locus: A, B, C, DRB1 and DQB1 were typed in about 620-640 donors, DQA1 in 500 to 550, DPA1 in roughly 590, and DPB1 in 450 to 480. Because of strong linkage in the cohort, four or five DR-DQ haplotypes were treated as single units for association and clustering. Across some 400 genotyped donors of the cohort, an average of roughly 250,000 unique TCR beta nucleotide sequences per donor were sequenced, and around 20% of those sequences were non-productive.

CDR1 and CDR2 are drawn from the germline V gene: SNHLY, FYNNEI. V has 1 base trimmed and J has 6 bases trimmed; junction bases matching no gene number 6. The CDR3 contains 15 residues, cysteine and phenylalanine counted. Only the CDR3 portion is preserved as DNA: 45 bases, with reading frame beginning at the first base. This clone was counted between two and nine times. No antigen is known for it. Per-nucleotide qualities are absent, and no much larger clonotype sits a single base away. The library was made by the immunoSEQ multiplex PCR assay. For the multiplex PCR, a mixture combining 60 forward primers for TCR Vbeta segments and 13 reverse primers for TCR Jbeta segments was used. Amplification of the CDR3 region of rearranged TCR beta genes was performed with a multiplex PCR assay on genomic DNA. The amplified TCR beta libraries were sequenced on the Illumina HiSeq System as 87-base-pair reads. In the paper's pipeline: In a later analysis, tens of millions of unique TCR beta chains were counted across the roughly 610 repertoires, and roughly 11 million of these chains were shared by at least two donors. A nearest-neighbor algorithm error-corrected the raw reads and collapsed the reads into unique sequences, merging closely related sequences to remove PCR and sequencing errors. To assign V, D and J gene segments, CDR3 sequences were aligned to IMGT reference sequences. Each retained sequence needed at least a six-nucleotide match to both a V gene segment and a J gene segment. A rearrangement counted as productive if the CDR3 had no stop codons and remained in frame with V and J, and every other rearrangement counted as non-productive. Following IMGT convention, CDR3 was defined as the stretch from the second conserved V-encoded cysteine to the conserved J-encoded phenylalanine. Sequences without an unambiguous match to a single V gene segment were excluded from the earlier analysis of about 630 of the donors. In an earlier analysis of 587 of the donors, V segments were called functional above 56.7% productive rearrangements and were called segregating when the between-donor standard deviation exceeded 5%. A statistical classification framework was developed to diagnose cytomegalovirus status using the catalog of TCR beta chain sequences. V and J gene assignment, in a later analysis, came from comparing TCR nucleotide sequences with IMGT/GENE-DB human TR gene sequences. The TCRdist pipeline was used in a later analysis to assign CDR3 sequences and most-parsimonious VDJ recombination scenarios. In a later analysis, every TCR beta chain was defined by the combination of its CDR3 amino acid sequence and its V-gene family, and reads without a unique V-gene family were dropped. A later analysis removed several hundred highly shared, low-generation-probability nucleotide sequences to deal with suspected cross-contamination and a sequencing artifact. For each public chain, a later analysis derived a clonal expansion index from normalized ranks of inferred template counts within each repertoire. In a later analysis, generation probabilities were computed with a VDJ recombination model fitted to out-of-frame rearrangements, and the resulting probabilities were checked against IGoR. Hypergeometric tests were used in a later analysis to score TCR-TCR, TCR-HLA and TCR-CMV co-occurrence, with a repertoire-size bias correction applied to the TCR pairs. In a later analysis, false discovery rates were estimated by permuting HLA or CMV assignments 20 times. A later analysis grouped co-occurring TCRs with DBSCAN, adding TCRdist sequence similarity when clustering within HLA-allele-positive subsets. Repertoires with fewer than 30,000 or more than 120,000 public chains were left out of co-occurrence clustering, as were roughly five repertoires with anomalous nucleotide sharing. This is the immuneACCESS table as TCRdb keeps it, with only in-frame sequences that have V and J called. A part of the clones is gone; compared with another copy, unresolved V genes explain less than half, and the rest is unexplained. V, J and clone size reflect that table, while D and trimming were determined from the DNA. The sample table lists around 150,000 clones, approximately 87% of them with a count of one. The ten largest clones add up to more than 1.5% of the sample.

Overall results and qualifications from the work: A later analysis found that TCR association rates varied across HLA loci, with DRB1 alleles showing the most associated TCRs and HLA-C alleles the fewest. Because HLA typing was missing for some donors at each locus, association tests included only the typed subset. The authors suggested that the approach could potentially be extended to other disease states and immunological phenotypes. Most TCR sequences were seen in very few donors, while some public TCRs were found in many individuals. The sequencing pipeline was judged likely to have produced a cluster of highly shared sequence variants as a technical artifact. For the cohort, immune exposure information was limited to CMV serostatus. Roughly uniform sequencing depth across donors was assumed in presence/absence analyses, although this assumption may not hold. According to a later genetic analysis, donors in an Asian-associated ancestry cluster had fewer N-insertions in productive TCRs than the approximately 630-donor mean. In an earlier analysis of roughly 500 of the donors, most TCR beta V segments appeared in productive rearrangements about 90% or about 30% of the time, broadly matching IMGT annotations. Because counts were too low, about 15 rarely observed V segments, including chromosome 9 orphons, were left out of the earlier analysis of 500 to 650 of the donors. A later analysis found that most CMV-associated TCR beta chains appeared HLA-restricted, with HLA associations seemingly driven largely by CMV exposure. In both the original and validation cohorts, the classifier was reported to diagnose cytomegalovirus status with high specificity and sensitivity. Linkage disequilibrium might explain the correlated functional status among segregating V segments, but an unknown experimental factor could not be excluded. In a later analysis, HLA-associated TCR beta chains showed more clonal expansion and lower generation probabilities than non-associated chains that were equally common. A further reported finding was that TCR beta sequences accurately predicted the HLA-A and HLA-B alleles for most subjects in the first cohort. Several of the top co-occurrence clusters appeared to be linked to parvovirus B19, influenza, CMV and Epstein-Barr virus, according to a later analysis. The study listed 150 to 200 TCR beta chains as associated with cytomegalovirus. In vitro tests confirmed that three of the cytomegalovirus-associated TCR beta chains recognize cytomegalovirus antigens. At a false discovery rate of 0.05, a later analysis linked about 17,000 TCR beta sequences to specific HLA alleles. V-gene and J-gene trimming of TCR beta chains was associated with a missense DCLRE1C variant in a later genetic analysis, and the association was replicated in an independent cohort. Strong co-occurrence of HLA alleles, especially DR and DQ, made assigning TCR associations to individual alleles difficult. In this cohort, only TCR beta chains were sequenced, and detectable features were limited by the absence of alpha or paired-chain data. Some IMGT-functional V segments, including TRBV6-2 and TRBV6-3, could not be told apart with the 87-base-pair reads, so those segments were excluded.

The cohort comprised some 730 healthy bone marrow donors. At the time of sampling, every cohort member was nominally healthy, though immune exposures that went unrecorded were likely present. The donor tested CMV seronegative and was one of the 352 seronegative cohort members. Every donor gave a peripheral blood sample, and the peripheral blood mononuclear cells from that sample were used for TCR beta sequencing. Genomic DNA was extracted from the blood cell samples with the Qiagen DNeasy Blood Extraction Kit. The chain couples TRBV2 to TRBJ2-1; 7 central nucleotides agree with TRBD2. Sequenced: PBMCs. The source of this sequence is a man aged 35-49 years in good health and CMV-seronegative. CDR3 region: CASSEGTSEFNEQFF. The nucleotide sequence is TGTGCCAGCAGTGAAGGAACTAGCGAGTTCAATGAGCAGTTCTTC.